Listed below are T cell receptor beta chains from one sample, sequenced in a study of blood T cell repertoires in COVID-19. The method was immunoSEQ multiplex PCR; TCRdb's version includes in-frame clones alone and lacks a portion of them. This table has 200,000 to 250,000 clones, around 84% appearing once. Sequencing was done on a sample of peripheral blood. These receptors were taken from a woman in her sixties or seventies with active or convalescent COVID-19. Both conserved end residues are trimmed from each CDR3. Each record gives: J gene, clone size, CDR3 length, V gene, CDR3 protein. Clone size is given for some rows only: seen once, a few or many times, or a class if the clone is expanded.

J gene: TRBJ2-6; clone size: NA; CDR3 length: 18; V gene: TRBV4-1; CDR3 protein: ASSPLAGLGGAAGANVLT
J gene: TRBJ1-2; clone size: once; CDR3 length: 8; V gene: TRBV20-1; CDR3 protein: SAEAGGYT
J gene: TRBJ2-2; clone size: NA; CDR3 length: 12; V gene: TRBV19; CDR3 protein: ASSTQQVPGELF
J gene: TRBJ1-1; clone size: NA; CDR3 length: 12; V gene: TRBV4-3; CDR3 protein: ASSQAGSQVEAF
J gene: TRBJ1-2; clone size: NA; CDR3 length: 11; V gene: TRBV18; CDR3 protein: ASSQTVNYGYT
J gene: TRBJ1-3; clone size: few; CDR3 length: 11; V gene: TRBV12-3/TRBV12-4; CDR3 protein: ASSRGEGNTIY
J gene: TRBJ2-2; clone size: NA; CDR3 length: 12; V gene: TRBV9; CDR3 protein: ASSVLRVTGELF
J gene: TRBJ1-1; clone size: NA; CDR3 length: 13; V gene: TRBV7-9; CDR3 protein: ASGPRDRKYTEAF
J gene: TRBJ1-6; clone size: NA; CDR3 length: 14; V gene: TRBV6-1; CDR3 protein: ASSGSGGYYNSPLH
J gene: TRBJ2-1; clone size: NA; CDR3 length: 14; V gene: TRBV4-3; CDR3 protein: ASSQDGTGHYNEQF
J gene: TRBJ2-7; clone size: NA; CDR3 length: 12; V gene: TRBV6-5; CDR3 protein: ASSLTGGGDEQY
J gene: TRBJ2-5; clone size: once; CDR3 length: 11; V gene: TRBV4-3; CDR3 protein: ASSPSRGETQY
J gene: TRBJ2-2; clone size: NA; CDR3 length: 13; V gene: TRBV5-1; CDR3 protein: ASRSGDANTGELF
J gene: TRBJ2-2; clone size: NA; CDR3 length: 12; V gene: TRBV6-4; CDR3 protein: ASSDSGGTGELF
J gene: TRBJ1-2; clone size: NA; CDR3 length: 11; V gene: TRBV24-1; CDR3 protein: ATSDFGSYGYT
J gene: TRBJ2-1; clone size: NA; CDR3 length: 13; V gene: TRBV19; CDR3 protein: ASSATGGIVNEQF
J gene: TRBJ2-7; clone size: once; CDR3 length: 10; V gene: TRBV2; CDR3 protein: ASTRRGGEQY
J gene: TRBJ1-1; clone size: NA; CDR3 length: 12; V gene: TRBV11-2; CDR3 protein: ASSWSYMNTEAF
J gene: TRBJ1-2; clone size: NA; CDR3 length: 13; V gene: TRBV6-2/TRBV6-3; CDR3 protein: ASSYSGRGSDGYT
J gene: TRBJ2-5; clone size: NA; CDR3 length: 13; V gene: TRBV19; CDR3 protein: ASSMVDRIQETQY
J gene: TRBJ2-7; clone size: NA; CDR3 length: 11; V gene: TRBV24-1; CDR3 protein: ATSDSWRDEQY
J gene: TRBJ1-2; clone size: NA; CDR3 length: 12; V gene: TRBV7-2; CDR3 protein: ASSLASPPRGYT
J gene: TRBJ2-7; clone size: NA; CDR3 length: 11; V gene: TRBV27; CDR3 protein: ATAGQGSYEQY
J gene: TRBJ1-1; clone size: NA; CDR3 length: 11; V gene: TRBV6-5; CDR3 protein: ASSTRQNTEAF
J gene: TRBJ1-1; clone size: NA; CDR3 length: 13; V gene: TRBV5-6; CDR3 protein: ASSLAPTADTEAF
J gene: TRBJ2-5; clone size: NA; CDR3 length: 13; V gene: TRBV6-2/TRBV6-3; CDR3 protein: ASSYSRPSRETQY
J gene: TRBJ1-3; clone size: once; CDR3 length: 11; V gene: TRBV6-5; CDR3 protein: ASTRSSGNTIY
J gene: TRBJ1-2; clone size: NA; CDR3 length: 14; V gene: TRBV24-1; CDR3 protein: ATSDPSGGADYGYT
J gene: TRBJ1-5; clone size: NA; CDR3 length: 12; V gene: TRBV7-2; CDR3 protein: ASSPGQGYQPQH
J gene: TRBJ1-1; clone size: NA; CDR3 length: 14; V gene: TRBV6-5; CDR3 protein: ASSSGTGTRNTEAF
J gene: TRBJ1-2; clone size: NA; CDR3 length: 13; V gene: TRBV14; CDR3 protein: ASSQEWGMINGYT
J gene: TRBJ1-5; clone size: NA; CDR3 length: 11; V gene: TRBV5-1; CDR3 protein: ASSLGGDQPQH
J gene: TRBJ2-7; clone size: NA; CDR3 length: 10; V gene: TRBV29-1; CDR3 protein: SVLKSSYEQY
J gene: TRBJ1-3; clone size: once; CDR3 length: 11; V gene: TRBV6-1; CDR3 protein: ASSEARRNTIY
J gene: TRBJ2-7; clone size: NA; CDR3 length: 11; V gene: TRBV9; CDR3 protein: ASSVATAYEQY
J gene: TRBJ1-3; clone size: NA; CDR3 length: 12; V gene: TRBV19; CDR3 protein: ASSLQRGGNTIY
J gene: TRBJ1-1; clone size: NA; CDR3 length: 13; V gene: TRBV27; CDR3 protein: ASSRSRNVNTEAF
J gene: TRBJ2-2; clone size: NA; CDR3 length: 13; V gene: TRBV5-1; CDR3 protein: ASSPRTGYTGELF
J gene: TRBJ1-2; clone size: NA; CDR3 length: 11; V gene: TRBV11-2; CDR3 protein: ASSPSGEYGYT
J gene: TRBJ1-2; clone size: NA; CDR3 length: 10; V gene: TRBV7-8; CDR3 protein: ASTDRAGGYT
J gene: TRBJ2-1; clone size: NA; CDR3 length: 13; V gene: TRBV6-5; CDR3 protein: ASSLWGGAYNEQF
J gene: TRBJ1-6; clone size: NA; CDR3 length: 14; V gene: TRBV19; CDR3 protein: ASSPQGTGFGSPLH